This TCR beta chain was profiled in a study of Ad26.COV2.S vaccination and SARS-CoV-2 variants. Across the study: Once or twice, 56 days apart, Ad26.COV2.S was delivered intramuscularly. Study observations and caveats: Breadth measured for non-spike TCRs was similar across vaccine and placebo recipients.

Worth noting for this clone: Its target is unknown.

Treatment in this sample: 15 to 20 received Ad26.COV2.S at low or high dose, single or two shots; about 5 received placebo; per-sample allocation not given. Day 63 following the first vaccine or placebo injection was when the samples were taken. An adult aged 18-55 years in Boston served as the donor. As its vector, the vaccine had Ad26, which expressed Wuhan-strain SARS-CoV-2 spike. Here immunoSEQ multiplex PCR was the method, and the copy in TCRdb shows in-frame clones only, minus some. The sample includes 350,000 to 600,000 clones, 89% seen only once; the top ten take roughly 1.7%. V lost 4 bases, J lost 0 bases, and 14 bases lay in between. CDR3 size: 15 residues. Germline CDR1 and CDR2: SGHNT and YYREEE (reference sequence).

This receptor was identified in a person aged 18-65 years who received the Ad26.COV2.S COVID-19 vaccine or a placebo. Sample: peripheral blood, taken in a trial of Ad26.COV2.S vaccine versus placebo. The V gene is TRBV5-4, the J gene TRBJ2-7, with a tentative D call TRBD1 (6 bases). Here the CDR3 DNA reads TGTGCCAGCAGCGCGTGGACAGACAACTCCTACGAGCAGTACTTC. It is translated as CASSAWTDNSYEQYF.